What follows is one T cell receptor (beta chain) and its context. Germline CDR1 is SGHDT and CDR2 is YYEEEE. The CDR3 has 13 residues. V dropped 6 bases and J dropped 1 base, with 5 bases sitting between them. This entry is derived from a study of blood T cell repertoires in COVID-19. Assay: immunoSEQ multiplex PCR; the TCRdb copy retains only in-frame clones and omits some. The table shows 410,000 or so clones, with about nine tenths occurring only once. The gene calls are TRBV5-6 and TRBJ2-6; the D is unclear. Material: peripheral blood. The clonotype originates from a woman in her 30s with active or convalescent COVID-19. The DNA for the CDR3 is TGTGCCAGCACCCGGTCTGGGGCCAACGTCCTGACTTTC. Translating it yields CASTRSGANVLTF. Filled out from reference TRBV5-6 and TRBJ2-6, the complete variable domain reads DAGVTQSPTHLIKTRGQQVTLRCSPKSGHDTVSWYQQALGQGPQFIFQYYEEEERQRGNFPDRFSGHQFPNYSSELNVNALLLGDSALYLCASTRSGANVLTFGAGSRLTVL.